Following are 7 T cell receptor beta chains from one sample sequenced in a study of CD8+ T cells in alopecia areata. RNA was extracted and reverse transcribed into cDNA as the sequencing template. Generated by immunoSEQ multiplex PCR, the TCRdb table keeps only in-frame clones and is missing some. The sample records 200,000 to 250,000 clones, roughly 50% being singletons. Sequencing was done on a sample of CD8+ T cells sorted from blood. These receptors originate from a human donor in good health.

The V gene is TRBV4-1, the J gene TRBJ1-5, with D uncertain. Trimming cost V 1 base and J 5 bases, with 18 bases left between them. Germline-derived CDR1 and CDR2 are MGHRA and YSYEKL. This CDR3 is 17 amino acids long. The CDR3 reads CASSQVYPLSDDQPQHF. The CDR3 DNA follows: TGCGCCAGCAGCCAAGTGTATCCGCTGAGCGACGATCAGCCCCAGCATTTT.

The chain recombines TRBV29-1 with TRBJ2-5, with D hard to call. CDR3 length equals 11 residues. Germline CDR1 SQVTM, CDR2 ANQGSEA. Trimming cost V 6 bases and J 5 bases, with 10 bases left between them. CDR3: CSVKGSETQYF. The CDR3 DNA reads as TGCAGCGTGAAAGGATCGGAGACCCAGTACTTC.

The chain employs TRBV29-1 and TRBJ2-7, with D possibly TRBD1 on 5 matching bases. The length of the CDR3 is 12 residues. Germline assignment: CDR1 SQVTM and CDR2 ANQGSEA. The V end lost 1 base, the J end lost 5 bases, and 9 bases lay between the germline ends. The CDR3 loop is CSVEGRAHEQYF. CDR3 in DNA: TGCAGCGTTGAAGGCAGGGCCCACGAGCAGTACTTC.

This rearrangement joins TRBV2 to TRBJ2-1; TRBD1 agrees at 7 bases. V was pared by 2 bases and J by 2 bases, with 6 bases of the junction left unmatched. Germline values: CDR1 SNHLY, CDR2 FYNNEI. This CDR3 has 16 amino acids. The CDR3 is CASSELTGQPYNEQFF. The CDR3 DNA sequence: TGTGCCAGCAGTGAACTGACAGGGCAACCCTACAATGAGCAGTTCTTC.

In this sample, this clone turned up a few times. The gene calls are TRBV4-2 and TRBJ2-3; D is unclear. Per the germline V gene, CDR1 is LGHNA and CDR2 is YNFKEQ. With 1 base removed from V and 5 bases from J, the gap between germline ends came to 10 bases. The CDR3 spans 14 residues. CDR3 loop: CASSQGPDGDTQYF. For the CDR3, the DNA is TGTGCCAGCAGCCAAGGTCCAGATGGAGATACGCAGTATTTT.

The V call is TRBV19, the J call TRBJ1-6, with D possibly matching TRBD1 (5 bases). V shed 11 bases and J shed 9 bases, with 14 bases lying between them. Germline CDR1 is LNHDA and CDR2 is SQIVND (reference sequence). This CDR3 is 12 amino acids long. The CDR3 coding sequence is TGTGCCGCCGGGACGGCGGTTTCACCCCTCCACTTT. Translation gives CAAGTAVSPLHF.

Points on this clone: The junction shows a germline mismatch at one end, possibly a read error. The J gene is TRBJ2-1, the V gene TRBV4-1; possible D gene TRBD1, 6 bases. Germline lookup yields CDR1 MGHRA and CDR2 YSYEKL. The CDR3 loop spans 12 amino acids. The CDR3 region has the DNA TGTGCCAGCAGCCTCAGGGGCAATGAGCAGTTCTTC. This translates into CASSLRGNEQFF.